Given below is one TCR beta chain in context. The antigen remains undetermined. Profiling relied on immunoSEQ multiplex PCR, and the TCRdb table lists in-frame clones only, not all of them. The table lists about 2.4 million clones, 93% of them singletons. The data stem from a study of shared clonotypes between healthy human individuals. The study's findings and limits: Non-shared clonotypes showed lower generation probabilities than clonotypes common to all four donors.

The V and J ends lost 6 bases and 4 bases, in that order; junction bases with no gene match: 9. The length of the CDR3 is 15 residues. Germline CDR1 is MNHEY and CDR2 is SMNVEV (reference sequence). The chain combines TRBV27 with TRBJ2-7, with 10 bases lining up with TRBD1. The sequence was obtained from a young man in good health. Some clones in this sample may be carry-over from other donors' samples. Sequencing was done on a sample of naive CD4+ T cells from PBMCs. Subset in this sample: CD45RA+ positively selected. Here the CDR3 reads CASSPKTGGGYEQYF. The CDR3 nucleotides are TGTGCCAGCAGCCCTAAGACAGGGGGCGGGTACGAGCAGTACTTC.